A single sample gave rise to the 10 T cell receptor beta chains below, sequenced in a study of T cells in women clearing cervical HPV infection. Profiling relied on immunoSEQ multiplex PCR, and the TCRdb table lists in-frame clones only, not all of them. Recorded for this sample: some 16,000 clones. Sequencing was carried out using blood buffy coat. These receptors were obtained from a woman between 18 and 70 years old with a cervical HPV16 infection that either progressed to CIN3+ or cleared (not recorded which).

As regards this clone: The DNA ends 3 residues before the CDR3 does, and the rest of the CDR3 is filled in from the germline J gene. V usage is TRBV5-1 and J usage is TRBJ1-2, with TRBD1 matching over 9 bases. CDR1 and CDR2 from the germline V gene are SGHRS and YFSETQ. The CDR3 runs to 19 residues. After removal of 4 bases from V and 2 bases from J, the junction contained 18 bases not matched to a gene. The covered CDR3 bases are TGCGCCAGCAGCCTAGGGACAGGGACGACGGAATGGGGAAACTATGGC. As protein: CASSLGTGTTEWGNYG. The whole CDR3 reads CASSLGTGTTEWGNYGYTF.

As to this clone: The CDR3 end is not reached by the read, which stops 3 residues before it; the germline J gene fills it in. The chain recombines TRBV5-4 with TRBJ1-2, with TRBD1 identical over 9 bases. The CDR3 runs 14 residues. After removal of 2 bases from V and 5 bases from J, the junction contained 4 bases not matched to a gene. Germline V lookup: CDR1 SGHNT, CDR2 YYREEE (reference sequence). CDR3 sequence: CASSLGTGTYGYTF. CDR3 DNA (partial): TGTGCCAGCAGCTTAGGGACAGGGACGTATGGC.

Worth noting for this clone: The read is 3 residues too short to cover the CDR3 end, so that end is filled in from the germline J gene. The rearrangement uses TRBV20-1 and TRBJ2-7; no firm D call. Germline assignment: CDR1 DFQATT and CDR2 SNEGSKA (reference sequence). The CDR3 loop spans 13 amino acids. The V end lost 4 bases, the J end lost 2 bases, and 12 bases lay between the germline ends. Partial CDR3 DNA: TGCAGTGCTAATCAGCGTGTCCCCTACGAG. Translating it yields CSANQRVPYE. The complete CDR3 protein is CSANQRVPYEQYF.

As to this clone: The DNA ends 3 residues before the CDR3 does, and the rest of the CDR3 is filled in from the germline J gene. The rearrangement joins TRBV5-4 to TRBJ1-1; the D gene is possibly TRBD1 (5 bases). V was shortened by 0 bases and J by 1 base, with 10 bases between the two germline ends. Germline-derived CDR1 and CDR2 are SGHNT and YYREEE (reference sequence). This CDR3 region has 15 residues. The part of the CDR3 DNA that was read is TGTGCCAGCAGCTTGGCCGCAGGGCCGAACACTGAA. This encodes CASSLAAGPNTE. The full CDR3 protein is CASSLAAGPNTEAFF.

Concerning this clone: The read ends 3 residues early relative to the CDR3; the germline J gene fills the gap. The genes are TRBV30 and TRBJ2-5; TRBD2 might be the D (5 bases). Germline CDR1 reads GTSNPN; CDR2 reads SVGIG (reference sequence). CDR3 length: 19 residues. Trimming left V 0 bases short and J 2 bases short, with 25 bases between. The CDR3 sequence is CAWSVPVGVIARLQETQYF. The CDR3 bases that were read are TGTGCCTGGAGTGTACCAGTTGGTGTCATAGCGAGACTACAAGAGACC.

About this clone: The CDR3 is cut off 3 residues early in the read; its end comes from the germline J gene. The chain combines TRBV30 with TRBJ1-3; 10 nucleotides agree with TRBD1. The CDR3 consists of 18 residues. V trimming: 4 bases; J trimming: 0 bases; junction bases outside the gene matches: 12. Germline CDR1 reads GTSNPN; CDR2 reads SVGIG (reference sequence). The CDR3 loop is CAWMRDRGLLSSGNTIYF. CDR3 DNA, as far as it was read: TGTGCCTGGATGCGGGACAGGGGACTCCTGAGCTCTGGAAACACC. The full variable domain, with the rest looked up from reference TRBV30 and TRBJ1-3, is SQTIHQWPATLVQPVGSPLSLECTVEGTSNPNLYWYRQAAGRGLQLLFYSVGIGQISSEVPQNLSASRPQDRQFILSSKKLLLSDSGFYLCAWMRDRGLLSSGNTIYFGEGSWLTVV.

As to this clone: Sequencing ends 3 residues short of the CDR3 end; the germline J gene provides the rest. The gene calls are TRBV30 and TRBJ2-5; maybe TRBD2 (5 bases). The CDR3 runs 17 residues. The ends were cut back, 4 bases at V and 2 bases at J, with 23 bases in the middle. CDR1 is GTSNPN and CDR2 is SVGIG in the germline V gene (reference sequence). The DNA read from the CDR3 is TGTGCCTGGAAAGGTTTGAGGGCCGACCATATTCAAGAGACC. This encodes CAWKGLRADHIQET. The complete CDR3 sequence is CAWKGLRADHIQETQYF. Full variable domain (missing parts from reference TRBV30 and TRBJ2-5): SQTIHQWPATLVQPVGSPLSLECTVEGTSNPNLYWYRQAAGRGLQLLFYSVGIGQISSEVPQNLSASRPQDRQFILSSKKLLLSDSGFYLCAWKGLRADHIQETQYFGPGTRLLVL.

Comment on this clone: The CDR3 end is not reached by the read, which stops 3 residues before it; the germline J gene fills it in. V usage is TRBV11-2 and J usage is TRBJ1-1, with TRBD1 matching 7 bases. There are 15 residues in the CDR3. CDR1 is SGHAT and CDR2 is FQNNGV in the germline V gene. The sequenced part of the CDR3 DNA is TGTGCCAGCAGCTCCGGGACAGCGCCTTTCAACGAA. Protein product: CASSSGTAPFNE. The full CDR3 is CASSSGTAPFNEAFF.

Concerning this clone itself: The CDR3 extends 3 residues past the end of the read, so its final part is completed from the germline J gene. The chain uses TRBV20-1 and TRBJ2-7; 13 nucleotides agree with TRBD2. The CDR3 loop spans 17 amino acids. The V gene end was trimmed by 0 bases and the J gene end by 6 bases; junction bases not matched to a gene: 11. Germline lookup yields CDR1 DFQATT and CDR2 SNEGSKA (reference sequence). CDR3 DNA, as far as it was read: TGCAGTGCTAGAGATGCTCAGCCGGGACTAGCGGGACTCGAG. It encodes CSARDAQPGLAGLE. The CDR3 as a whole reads CSARDAQPGLAGLEQYF.

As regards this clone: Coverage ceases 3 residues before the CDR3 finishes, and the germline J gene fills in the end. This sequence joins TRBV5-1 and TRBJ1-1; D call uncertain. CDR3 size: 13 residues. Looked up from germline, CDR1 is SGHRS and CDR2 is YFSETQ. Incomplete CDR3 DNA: TGCGCCAGCAGCTTGGAGGCACTACCACAA. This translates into CASSLEALPQ. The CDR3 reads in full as CASSLEALPQAFF.